Shown below are 27 T cell receptor beta chains from a single sample sequenced in a study of blood T cell repertoires in COVID-19. The repertoire was sequenced with immunoSEQ multiplex PCR; TCRdb's copy has only in-frame clones and lacks some. The table lists roughly 140,000 clones, 65% to 85% of them singletons, with about 1.8% in the top ten. The sample consisted of peripheral blood. These receptors all stem from a woman in her sixties or seventies with acute or convalescent COVID-19.

The chain combines TRBV28 with TRBJ1-1; D is unclear. V lost 6 bases and J lost 1, with 12 bases in between. CDR1 is MDHEN and CDR2 is SYDVKM in the germline V gene. The CDR3 consists of 14 residues. CDR3 loop: CASSVPSRNTEAFF. CDR3 coding DNA: TGTGCCAGCAGCGTACCGTCTAGGAACACTGAAGCTTTCTTT.

The CDR3 loop reads CASSFSGYTSYEQYF. CDR3 bases: TGTGCCAGCAGTTTCTCCGGGTACACCTCCTACGAGCAGTACTTC. The chain is built from TRBV28 and TRBJ2-7; unclear D gene. The V gene's germline CDR1 is MDHEN and CDR2 SYDVKM. V lost 3 bases to trimming and J lost 0 bases, with 12 bases between them. This CDR3 comprises 15 residues.

This clone came up a few times. This rearrangement joins TRBV27 to TRBJ2-2, with unresolved D. V dropped 1 base and J dropped 4 bases, with 19 bases sitting between them. Per the germline V gene, CDR1 is MNHEY and CDR2 is SMNVEV (reference sequence). The CDR3 is 18 residues long. CDR3 sequence reads: CASSLYIQTGLGTGELFF. In DNA form, the CDR3 reads TGTGCCAGCAGTTTATATATCCAGACCGGGTTGGGCACCGGGGAGCTGTTTTTT.

There are a few counts of this clone. CDR3 in amino acids: CASRINEADTEAFF. The CDR3 nucleotides read TGTGCCAGCAGAATTAATGAGGCGGACACTGAAGCTTTCTTT. The J gene is TRBJ1-1, the V gene TRBV6-4; D unclear. V lost 6 bases to trimming and J lost 3 bases, with 14 bases between them. There are 14 residues in the CDR3. From germline, CDR1 is MRHNA and CDR2 SNTAGT.

The chain is built from TRBV6-2 or TRBV6-3 and TRBJ2-1; D gene ambiguous. The V and J ends lost 4 bases and 7 bases respectively, with 5 bases between them. CDR1 MNHEY and CDR2 SVGEGT come from the germline V gene. This CDR3 contains 11 residues. The CDR3: CASSSLNEQFF. The DNA for the CDR3 is TGTGCCAGCAGTTCCCTTAATGAGCAGTTCTTC.

This chain joins TRBV7-2 and TRBJ1-4; D might be TRBD1 (6 bases). CDR1 SGHTA and CDR2 FQGNSA come from the germline V gene. The V end was cut by 5 bases, the J end by 7 bases, with 20 bases between. This CDR3 contains 16 residues. The CDR3 DNA follows: TGTGCCAGCAGCCCCGAGGGGGGGTGGGTTGGTGAAAAACTGTTTTTT. Its translation is CASSPEGGWVGEKLFF.

The chain uses TRBV3-1 (or the pseudogene TRBV3-2) and TRBJ2-7; TRBD2 matches 14 bases. V was clipped by 10 bases and J by 2 bases; unmatched bases: 16. CDR3 length equals 18 residues. Germline CDR1 is LGHDT and CDR2 is YNNKEL (reference sequence). This chain's CDR3 is CATRHAGTSGSRTYEQYF. CDR3 DNA: TGTGCCACCCGCCACGCCGGGACTAGCGGGAGCAGAACCTACGAGCAGTACTTC.

This clone appeared once. The chain recombines TRBV6-6 with TRBJ1-6; 11 bases fit TRBD1. The length of the CDR3 is 15 residues. Looked up from germline, CDR1 is MNHNY and CDR2 is SVGAGI (reference sequence). V shed 0 bases and J 10 bases; nucleotides not matched to a gene: 2. The CDR3 here is CASSYSGTGGSPLHF. The CDR3 region has the DNA TGTGCCAGCAGTTACTCAGGGACAGGGGGATCACCCCTCCACTTT.

This chain uses TRBV30 with TRBJ1-2; D is unresolved. CDR3 length equals 14 residues. Trimming removed 0 bases from V and 6 bases from J, with 14 bases in between. Germline lookup yields CDR1 GTSNPN and CDR2 SVGIG (reference sequence). CDR3 DNA: TGTGCCTGGAGTGTATTTGGCCCGGGAGATGGCTACACCTTC. Encoded protein: CAWSVFGPGDGYTF.

The gene calls are TRBV7-6 and TRBJ1-6; D is perhaps TRBD1 (6 bases). The CDR3 extends over 15 amino acids. The germline V gene encodes CDR1 SGHVS and CDR2 FNYEAQ. V dropped 0 bases and J dropped 9 bases, with 12 bases sitting between them. CDR3 nucleotides: TGTGCCAGCAGCTTAGCTCCGGGACAAAGTTCACCCCTCCACTTT. This encodes CASSLAPGQSSPLHF. The full variable domain, in which reference TRBV7-6 and TRBJ1-6 provide the parts outside the CDR3, is GAGVSQSPRYKVTKRGQDVALRCDPISGHVSLYWYRQALGQGPEFLTYFNYEAQQDKSGLPNDRFSAERPEGSISTLTIQRTEQRDSAMYRCASSLAPGQSSPLHFGNGTRLTVT.

The chain recombines TRBV30 with TRBJ1-4; 7 nucleotides align to TRBD1. The CDR3 consists of 15 residues. V lost 0 bases to trimming and J lost 5 bases; unmatched junction nucleotides: 6. Germline loops: CDR1 GTSNPN, CDR2 SVGIG (reference sequence). Here the CDR3 DNA reads TGTGCCTGGAGTGTGAGGGACAGCCTGAATGAAAAACTGTTTTTT. Encoded protein: CAWSVRDSLNEKLFF.

This clone was seen a single time. This chain links TRBV15 with TRBJ2-2; D may be TRBD2 (5 bases). The germline V gene encodes CDR1 LNHNV and CDR2 YYDKDF (reference sequence). V gave up 0 bases and J gave up 5 bases, with 25 bases separating them. The CDR3 has 20 residues. This chain's CDR3 is CATSRDFTDLLVRGTGELFF. DNA for the CDR3: TGTGCCACCAGCAGAGATTTCACCGATCTTTTAGTTCGAGGGACCGGGGAGCTGTTTTTT.

This clone was detected once. The chain combines TRBV5-1 with TRBJ2-2; D not resolved. Trimming shortened V by 2 bases and J by 6 bases, and 5 bases separated the two germline ends. The germline gives CDR1 SGHRS, CDR2 YFSETQ. The CDR3 spans 12 residues. CDR3 in DNA: TGCGCCAGCAGCTTCGGTGCCGGGGAGCTGTTTTTT. This gives the protein CASSFGAGELFF.

This clone was observed a single time. V usage is TRBV19 and J usage is TRBJ1-6, with 11 bases that match TRBD1. Germline CDR1 is LNHDA and CDR2 is SQIVND (reference sequence). Trimming removed 7 bases from V and 8 bases from J; junction bases left unmatched: 10. The CDR3 has 16 residues. The CDR3 DNA sequence: TGTGCCAGTACCCCTAACTGGGACAGGGGGGATTCACCCCTCCACTTT. The encoded protein is CASTPNWDRGDSPLHF.

This chain uses TRBV12-3 or TRBV12-4 with TRBJ2-1; D is ambiguous. CDR3 length: 12 amino acids. Trimming cost V 4 bases and J 8 bases, with 9 bases left between them. The CDR3 coding sequence is TGTGCCAGCAGTTGGGCTCTCGATGAGCAGTTCTTC. It encodes CASSWALDEQFF.

This clone has only one observation. The chain has TRBV3-1 (or the pseudogene TRBV3-2) and TRBJ1-2; 10 bases match TRBD1. This CDR3 is built from 14 residues. The V segment lost 2 bases and the J segment 8 bases; nucleotides outside the gene matches: 5. In germline, CDR1 is LGHDT, CDR2 YNNKEL (reference sequence). The CDR3 here is CASSQLTGGEGYTF. CDR3 sequence (DNA): TGTGCCAGCAGCCAATTGACAGGGGGCGAGGGCTACACCTTC.

The rearrangement joins TRBV19 to TRBJ2-3, with D possibly being TRBD1 (5 bases). CDR3 length: 14 amino acids. With 4 bases removed from V and 0 bases from J, the gap between germline ends came to 8 bases. Germline CDR1 LNHDA, CDR2 SQIVND (reference sequence). The CDR3 is CASSRRQSTDTQYF. Written as DNA, the CDR3 is TGTGCCAGTAGTAGACGACAGAGCACAGATACGCAGTATTTT.

The V call is TRBV28, the J call TRBJ2-1; 7 bases align to TRBD2. Germline V gene lookup returns CDR1 MDHEN and CDR2 SYDVKM. The CDR3 sequence is 15 residues long. Trimming removed 3 bases from V and 6 bases from J; junction bases left unmatched: 8. The CDR3 nucleotides are TGTGCCAGCAGTTTTATCGGCGGGAGCGTCAATGAGCAGTTCTTC. It yields the protein CASSFIGGSVNEQFF.

This chain links TRBV9 with TRBJ2-1; D gene ambiguous. Germline CDR1 reads SGDLS; CDR2 reads YYNGEE. The V and J ends lost 5 bases and 8 bases respectively, with 14 bases between them. The CDR3 consists of 13 residues. The CDR3 region has the DNA TGTGCCAGCAGGTCGCCTAGTAGTCATGAGCAGTTCTTC. Translated: CASRSPSSHEQFF.

The chain couples TRBV27 to TRBJ1-1; D is perhaps TRBD1 (5 bases). CDR1 is MNHEY, CDR2 SMNVEV, per germline (reference sequence). This CDR3 has 15 amino acids. Between the trimmed V and J ends, which lost 3 bases and 3 bases, there was a span of 14 bases. In DNA form, the CDR3 reads TGTGCCAGCAGTTTCCGCTACTTAGGGGACACTGAAGCTTTCTTT. Translation gives CASSFRYLGDTEAFF.

There are a few counts of this clone. The J gene is TRBJ1-2, the V gene TRBV3-1 (or the pseudogene TRBV3-2); 7 positions agree with TRBD1. V gave up 4 bases and J gave up 4 bases; unmatched junction bases: 3. This CDR3 spans 13 amino acids. The V gene's germline CDR1 is LGHDT and CDR2 YNNKEL (reference sequence). In DNA form, the CDR3 reads TGTGCCAGCAGCCTTGACAGGGCCTATGGCTACACCTTC. This translates into CASSLDRAYGYTF.

The gene calls are TRBV7-9 and TRBJ2-7; 7 bases are a match to TRBD1. The CDR3 contains 12 residues. The germline CDR1 and CDR2 sequences are SEHNR and FQNEAQ (reference sequence). The ends lost 5 bases at V and 8 bases at J; junction bases unmatched: 6. The CDR3 DNA reads TGTGCCAGCAGCCTCGACAGGGACAAGCAGTACTTC. It is translated as CASSLDRDKQYF. Full variable domain (missing parts from reference TRBV7-9 and TRBJ2-7): DTGVSQNPRHKITKRGQNVTFRCDPISEHNRLYWYRQTLGQGPEFLTYFQNEAQLEKSRLLSDRFSAERPKGSFSTLEIQRTEQGDSAMYLCASSLDRDKQYFGPGTRLTVT.

The rearrangement joins TRBV7-6 to TRBJ1-5; 7 positions match TRBD1. CDR1 is SGHVS and CDR2 is FNYEAQ in the germline V gene. The CDR3 runs 17 residues. The J segment lost 0 bases and the V segment lost 5 bases, leaving 10 bases of the junction unmatched. CDR3 DNA sequence: TGTGCCAGCAGCCCCGGGGACAGAAGATATAGCAATCAGCCCCAGCATTTT. Amino acid sequence: CASSPGDRRYSNQPQHF.

V gene TRBV12-5 combines with J gene TRBJ1-5, with 8 bases identical to TRBD1. The J segment lost 5 bases and the V segment lost 9 bases, leaving 12 bases of the junction unmatched. The germline V gene encodes CDR1 LGHNT and CDR2 FRNRAP. CDR3 length: 15 amino acids. In DNA, the CDR3 is TGTGCTAGCCAACCCTCAGGGGGCGGTTATCAGCCCCAGCATTTT. This translates into CASQPSGGGYQPQHF.

This chain connects TRBV11-2 to TRBJ2-3; 7 bases map to TRBD2. CDR1 and CDR2 from the germline V gene are SGHAT and FQNNGV. Germline trimming cut 0 bases from V and 7 bases from J; bases unmatched to any gene: 7. The CDR3 spans 15 residues. The chain's CDR3 is CASSLDGAGINTQYF. The CDR3 nucleotides read TGTGCCAGCAGCTTAGATGGAGCGGGAATAAATACGCAGTATTTT.

This clone was observed a single time. The rearrangement links TRBV7-9 to TRBJ1-2; 7 bases map to TRBD1. Germline assignment: CDR1 SEHNR and CDR2 FQNEAQ (reference sequence). Trimming removed 1 base from V and 4 bases from J; junction bases left unmatched: 6. The CDR3 spans 15 residues. CDR3 residues: CASSLVGRDSYGYTF. In nucleotides, the CDR3 is TGTGCCAGCAGCTTAGTAGGGCGGGACAGCTATGGCTACACCTTC.

This clone was detected once. V gene TRBV5-1 combines with J gene TRBJ1-6, with TRBD1 matching 7 bases. The CDR3 covers 14 residues. The V gene end was trimmed by 4 bases and the J gene end by 10 bases; junction bases not matched to a gene: 8. The germline gives CDR1 SGHRS, CDR2 YFSETQ. CDR3 sequence: CASSPALGGSPLHF. The CDR3, as DNA: TGCGCCAGCAGCCCGGCGTTAGGGGGCTCACCCCTCCACTTT.